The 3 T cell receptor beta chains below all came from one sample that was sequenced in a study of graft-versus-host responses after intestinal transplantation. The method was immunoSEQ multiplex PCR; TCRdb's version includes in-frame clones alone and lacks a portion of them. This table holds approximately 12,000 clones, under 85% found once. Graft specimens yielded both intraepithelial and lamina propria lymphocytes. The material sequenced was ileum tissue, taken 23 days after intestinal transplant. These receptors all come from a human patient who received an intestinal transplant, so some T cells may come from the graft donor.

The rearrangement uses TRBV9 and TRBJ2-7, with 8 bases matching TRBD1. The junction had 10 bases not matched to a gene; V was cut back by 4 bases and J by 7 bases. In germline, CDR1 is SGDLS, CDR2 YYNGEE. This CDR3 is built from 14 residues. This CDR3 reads CASSNRDRPEEQYF. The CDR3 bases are TGTGCCAGCAGCAACCGGGACAGGCCCGAGGAGCAGTACTTC.

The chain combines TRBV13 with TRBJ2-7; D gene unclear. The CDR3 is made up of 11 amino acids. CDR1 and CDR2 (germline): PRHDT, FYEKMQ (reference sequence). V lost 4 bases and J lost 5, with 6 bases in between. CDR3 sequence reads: CASSSQNEQYF. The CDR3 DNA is TGTGCCAGCAGCTCCCAGAACGAGCAGTACTTC.

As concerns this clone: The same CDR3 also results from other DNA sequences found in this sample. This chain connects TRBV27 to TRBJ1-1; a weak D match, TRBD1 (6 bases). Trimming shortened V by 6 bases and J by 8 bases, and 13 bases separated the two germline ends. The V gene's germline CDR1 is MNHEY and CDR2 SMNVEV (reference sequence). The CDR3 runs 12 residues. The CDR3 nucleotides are TGTGCCAGCAGCTTCTTAACAGGGGAAGCTTTCTTT. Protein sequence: CASSFLTGEAFF.